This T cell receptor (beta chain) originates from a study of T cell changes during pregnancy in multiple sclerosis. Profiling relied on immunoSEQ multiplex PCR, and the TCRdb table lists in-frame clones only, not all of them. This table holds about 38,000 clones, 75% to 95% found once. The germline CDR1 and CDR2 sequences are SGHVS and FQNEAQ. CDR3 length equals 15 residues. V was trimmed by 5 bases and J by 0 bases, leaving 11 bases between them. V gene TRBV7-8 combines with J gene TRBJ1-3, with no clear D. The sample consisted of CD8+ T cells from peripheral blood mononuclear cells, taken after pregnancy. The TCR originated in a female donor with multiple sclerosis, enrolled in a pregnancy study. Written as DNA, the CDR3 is TGTGCCAGCAGCCGCCGCAGCGTCTCTGGAAACACCATATATTTT. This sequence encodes CASSRRSVSGNTIYF.